Shown below are 12 T cell receptor beta chains from a single sample sequenced in a study of blood T cells in healthy people across ages. For the second PCR, which ran for about 6 to 11 cycles, a sample-barcoded 5' primer and a J-beta primer mix were used. TCRdb analysed the 5' RACE reads with MiXCR anew, one entry per CDR3 protein. This table holds roughly 1 million distinct CDR3 sequences, roughly a quarter found once. These records were also assigned to another study, of T cells of mothers and their children.

Sequencing was performed on blood. The receptors come from a girl aged 2-15 years in good health.

V is TRBV29-1 and J is TRBJ2-2; D is undetermined. From germline, CDR1 is SQVTM and CDR2 ANQGSEA. The V end lost 5 bases, the J end lost 1 base, and 8 bases lay between the germline ends. This CDR3 has 13 residues. The CDR3 region has the DNA TGCAGCGTTCCGGCAGAGAACACCGGGGAGCTGTTTTTT. It is translated as CSVPAENTGELFF.

This clonotype has only a few counts. The chain recombines TRBV29-1 with TRBJ2-7, with a weak D call TRBD2 (5 bases). The CDR3 length is 12 residues. Deletions cut 5 bases from V and 4 bases from J, with 12 bases between. The germline gives CDR1 SQVTM, CDR2 ANQGSEA. CDR3: CSVITRDYEQYF. CDR3 sequence (DNA): TGCAGCGTTATAACTCGGGATTACGAGCAGTACTTC.

This chain links TRBV7-2 with TRBJ2-5; D unresolved. The end of the DNA aligns better with TRBJ2-1, so the J call may be wrong. Germline CDR1 and CDR2: SGHTA and FQGNSA. The CDR3 is 12 amino acids. The CDR3 sequence: CASSRKGNEQFF. DNA for the CDR3: TGTGCCAGCAGCCGTAAAGGGAATGAGCAGTTCTTC.

The table lists this clonotype with a few counts. The chain recombines TRBV4-3 with TRBJ2-3; possibly TRBD1 or TRBD2 for D (5 bases each). CDR3 length: 18 residues. Germline assignment: CDR1 LGHNA and CDR2 YSLEER. The ends were cut back, 4 bases at V and 1 base at J, with 21 bases in the middle. CDR3 DNA: TGCGCCAGCAGCCCTACAGAGGTCCTGGGGCGGGGCACAGATACGCAGTATTTT. Protein product: CASSPTEVLGRGTDTQYF.

There are a few counts of this clonotype. This chain connects TRBV28 to TRBJ2-5; 11 bases align to TRBD2. The germline gives CDR1 MDHEN, CDR2 SYDVKM. V trimming: 3 bases; J trimming: 7 bases; junction bases outside the gene matches: 13. CDR3 length: 17 residues. The CDR3 DNA follows: TGTGCCAGCAGTTTTTTAGCTAGCGGGAGGCATGGGGTGACCCAGTACTTC. Its translation is CASSFLASGRHGVTQYF.

This rearrangement joins TRBV7-9 to TRBJ1-1; D is unclear. Trimming left V 3 bases short and J 5 bases short, with 13 bases between. This CDR3 has 14 residues. Germline loops: CDR1 SEHNR, CDR2 FQNEAQ (reference sequence). The CDR3 coding sequence is TGTGCCAGCAGCTTGGTTCAGGTTCAGACTGAAGCTTTCTTT. As protein: CASSLVQVQTEAFF.

The gene calls are TRBV7-2 and TRBJ2-1; D is uncertain. Trimming left V 1 base short and J 8 bases short, with 6 bases between. From germline, CDR1 is SGHTA and CDR2 FQGNSA. This CDR3 spans 12 amino acids. Here the CDR3 reads CASSLEVHEQFF. In DNA, the CDR3 is TGTGCCAGCAGCTTAGAGGTTCATGAGCAGTTCTTC.

This clonotype was observed a few times. The chain joins TRBV7-8 to TRBJ2-7; TRBD2 matches 8 bases. V shed 5 bases and J 1 base; nucleotides not matched to a gene: 7. Per germline, CDR1 SGHVS and CDR2 FQNEAQ. This CDR3 is 15 amino acids long. For the CDR3, the DNA is TGTGCCAGCAGCGGTACTGGCGGGAGGTCCTACGAGCAGTACTTC. The encoded protein is CASSGTGGRSYEQYF. Full variable domain (missing parts from reference TRBV7-8 and TRBJ2-7): GAGVSQSPRYKVAKRGQDVALRCDPISGHVSLFWYQQALGQGPEFLTYFQNEAQLDKSGLPSDRFFAERPEGSVSTLKIQRTQQEDSAVYLCASSGTGGRSYEQYFGPGTRLTVT.

This clonotype was observed a few times. The chain carries TRBV6-5 and TRBJ1-1; 9 bases are a match to TRBD1. V lost 0 bases, J lost 1 base, and 0 bases stayed unmatched. CDR1 MNHEY and CDR2 SVGAGI come from the germline V gene. The CDR3 is 15 residues long. The CDR3 DNA reads as TGTGCCAGCAGTTACTCGGGACAGGGGAACACTGAAGCTTTCTTT. Its translation is CASSYSGQGNTEAFF.

This rearrangement joins TRBV20-1 to TRBJ2-5; 9 bases are shared with TRBD2. Looked up from germline, CDR1 is DFQATT and CDR2 is SNEGSKA (reference sequence). This CDR3 is 14 amino acids long. The V gene end was trimmed by 0 bases and the J gene end by 2 bases; junction bases not matched to a gene: 1. CDR3 DNA: TGCAGTGCTAGAGATCTAGCGGGGCAAGAGACCCAGTACTTC. This gives the protein CSARDLAGQETQYF.

The chain links TRBV29-1 to TRBJ2-3; D possibly matches TRBD1 or TRBD2 (5 bases each). CDR3 size: 13 residues. With 3 bases removed from V and 3 bases from J, the gap between germline ends came to 10 bases. Germline lookup yields CDR1 SQVTM and CDR2 ANQGSEA. CDR3: CSVDWGWTDTQYF. CDR3 DNA: TGCAGCGTTGACTGGGGGTGGACAGATACGCAGTATTTT.

V usage is TRBV29-1 and J usage is TRBJ2-1, with TRBD2 as a possible D gene (6 bases). Germline V CDR1 and CDR2: SQVTM, ANQGSEA. V lost 5 bases and J lost 9, with 20 bases in between. This CDR3 has 14 residues. CDR3 sequence reads: CSVPLVGGAAEQFF. DNA for the CDR3: TGCAGCGTTCCACTAGTGGGAGGCGCAGCTGAGCAGTTCTTC.